This TCR beta chain was identified during a study of blood T cell repertoires in COVID-19. Study information: Sites across the United States, Italy and Spain contributed samples from acute and convalescent COVID-19.

Per the study methods: Amplification with reference gene primers provided the estimates of nucleated cell counts. Measured with immunoSEQ multiplex PCR; TCRdb has only the in-frame clones, and not every one. Clonal size and the V and J genes are those of that table, whereas D and trimming came from the DNA. The sample lists hundreds of thousands of clones, more than 75% occurring once. Trimming cost V 8 bases and J 7 bases, with 20 bases left between them. This CDR3 is 14 amino acids long. CDR1 and CDR2 from the germline V gene are MNHEY and SMNVEV (reference sequence). The chain uses TRBV27 and TRBJ1-1; D remains ambiguous. What was sequenced was PBMCs or T cells enriched from blood (not recorded which). This sequence was found in a woman between 45 and 65 years old who had recovered from COVID-19. The CDR3 is CASRRSGGLFEAFF. CDR3 nucleotide sequence: TGTGCCAGCCGACGATCCGGCGGACTGTTTGAAGCTTTCTTT.